A single sample gave rise to the 29 T cell receptor beta chains below, sequenced in a study of OX40 agonist ivuxolimab in advanced cancers. The assay was immunoSEQ multiplex PCR, and TCRdb's table has in-frame clones only and misses some. This table holds 74,000 or so clones, approximately 84% found once. Sequencing was performed on CD4+ or CD8+ T cells sorted from blood, taken in a trial of the OX40 agonist ivuxolimab. These receptors were taken from an adult with an advanced solid tumor such as melanoma, head and neck, liver or kidney cancer.

V is TRBV19 and J is TRBJ1-2, with 8 bases aligning to TRBD1. V shed 8 bases, J shed 4 bases, and the junction held 9 bases outside the gene matches. The CDR3 contains 14 residues. Per the germline V gene, CDR1 is LNHDA and CDR2 is SQIVND (reference sequence). DNA for the CDR3: TGTGCCAGTGGCGACAGGGGAAGGAGCTATGGCTACACCTTC. Its translation: CASGDRGRSYGYTF. The complete variable domain, with remaining parts taken from reference TRBV19 and TRBJ1-2, reads DGGITQSPKYLFRKEGQNVTLSCEQNLNHDAMYWYRQDPGQGLRLIYYSQIVNDFQKGDIAEGYSVSREKKESFPLTVTSAQKNPTAFYLCASGDRGRSYGYTFGSGTRLTVV.

The chain carries TRBV14 and TRBJ2-1, with TRBD2 matching 9 bases. Germline CDR1 reads SGHDN; CDR2 reads FVKESK. Trimming took 6 bases from V and 8 from J; bases not matched to a gene: 11. This CDR3 contains 15 residues. CDR3 residues: CASRLAGVRGDEQFF. The CDR3 DNA reads TGTGCCAGCAGATTAGCGGGAGTCCGCGGGGATGAGCAGTTCTTC. The full variable domain, in which reference TRBV14 and TRBJ2-1 provide the parts outside the CDR3, is EAGVTQFPSHSVIEKGQTVTLRCDPISGHDNLYWYRRVMGKEIKFLLHFVKESKQDESGMPNNRFLAERTGGTYSTLKVQPAELEDSGVYFCASRLAGVRGDEQFFGPGTRLTVL.

The chain recombines TRBV28 with TRBJ1-5, with TRBD1 as a possible D gene (6 bases). CDR1 and CDR2 (germline): MDHEN, SYDVKM. This CDR3 contains 15 residues. V lost 3 bases, J lost 0 bases, and 9 bases lay in between. The CDR3 protein is CASSFGQYSNQPQHF. DNA for the CDR3: TGTGCCAGCAGTTTCGGACAGTATAGCAATCAGCCCCAGCATTTT.

This clone appeared a single time. The rearrangement uses TRBV7-2 and TRBJ1-1; 9 nucleotides agree with TRBD1. This CDR3 comprises 14 residues. The V and J ends lost 4 bases and 5 bases, in that order; junction bases with no gene match: 5. CDR1 is SGHTA, CDR2 FQGNSA, per germline. The CDR3 DNA is TGTGCCAGCAGCTACGGACAGGGGTATACTGAAGCTTTCTTT. It codes for CASSYGQGYTEAFF.

The chain has TRBV5-1 and TRBJ2-7, with D maybe TRBD1 (5 bases). CDR3 length: 15 amino acids. Germline loops: CDR1 SGHRS, CDR2 YFSETQ. Between the trimmed V and J ends, which lost 4 bases and 3 bases, there was a span of 17 bases. The CDR3 DNA reads TGCGCCAGCAGCGTAAAGCGAGACAGTATCTACGAGCAGTACTTC. Its protein product is CASSVKRDSIYEQYF.

This chain joins TRBV19 and TRBJ2-3; 13 bases align to TRBD2. Germline V gene sequence: CDR1 LNHDA, CDR2 SQIVND (reference sequence). The CDR3 covers 18 residues. Losses at the gene ends were 5 bases for V and 0 bases for J; bases not matched to a gene: 8. In DNA form, the CDR3 reads TGTGCCAGTAGTGGAGGGACTAGCGGGACTCCTAGCACAGATACGCAGTATTTT. Translated: CASSGGTSGTPSTDTQYF.

The gene calls are TRBV10-2 and TRBJ2-3, with 9 bases lining up with TRBD2. J gave up 6 bases and V 6 bases, and 22 bases lay outside the gene matches. The CDR3 sequence is 19 residues long. Germline V CDR1 and CDR2: WSHSY, SAAADI. The CDR3 sequence is CASSEFRSFRGRAGDTQYF. The CDR3, as DNA: TGCGCCAGCAGCGAATTCCGTAGCTTTCGCGGGAGGGCTGGGGATACGCAGTATTTT.

CDR3 nucleotides: TGTGCCAGCAGTCCACTAGCGTCCTTAGCCAAAAACATTCAGTACTTC. Amino acids: CASSPLASLAKNIQYF. The J gene is TRBJ2-4, the V gene TRBV27, with 7 bases identical to TRBD2. This CDR3 is 16 amino acids long. Germline V lookup: CDR1 MNHEY, CDR2 SMNVEV (reference sequence). Losses at the gene ends were 5 bases for V and 0 bases for J; bases not matched to a gene: 7.

J is TRBJ2-3 and V is TRBV28; D perhaps matches TRBD2 (5 bases). Looked up from germline, CDR1 is MDHEN and CDR2 is SYDVKM. V was clipped by 2 bases and J by 1 base, with 13 bases between them. CDR3 length: 16 amino acids. The DNA of the CDR3 is TGTGCCAGCAGTTTACTTCCTTTCGGGGGCACAGATACGCAGTATTTT. Protein sequence: CASSLLPFGGTDTQYF.

The chain employs TRBV29-1 and TRBJ1-2; 7 nucleotides align to TRBD1. Trimming cost V 5 bases and J 1 base; bases outside gene matches: 10. This CDR3 region has 15 residues. CDR1 SQVTM and CDR2 ANQGSEA come from the germline V gene. CDR3 DNA sequence: TGCAGCGTTAGGGACAGCTATAGTTTTAACTATGGCTACACCTTC. It is translated as CSVRDSYSFNYGYTF.

This rearrangement joins TRBV11-2 to TRBJ2-4, with D possibly called TRBD1 or TRBD2 (6 bases each). Trimming took 8 bases from V and 9 from J, leaving 17 bases between them. The length of the CDR3 is 13 residues. Germline CDR1 is SGHAT and CDR2 is FQNNGV. CDR3 amino acids: CASVGGGGGIQYF. CDR3 nucleotide sequence: TGTGCCAGCGTTGGAGGGGGAGGCGGCATTCAGTACTTC.

V usage is TRBV5-4 and J usage is TRBJ2-5; 13 bases align to TRBD2. With V trimmed by 4 bases and J by 4 bases, 10 bases remained unmatched. CDR3 length: 17 amino acids. From germline, CDR1 is SGHNT and CDR2 YYREEE (reference sequence). In DNA, the CDR3 is TGTGCCAGCAGCATCCCGACTAGCGGGAGGCCGTCAGAGACCCAGTACTTC. Its translation: CASSIPTSGRPSETQYF.

The V gene is TRBV11-2, the J gene TRBJ2-5; 12 nucleotides align to TRBD1. The germline gives CDR1 SGHAT, CDR2 FQNNGV. The CDR3 contains 15 residues. V shed 5 bases, J shed 5 bases, and the junction held 6 bases outside the gene matches. The CDR3 loop reads CASSERDRGRETQYF. The CDR3 coding sequence is TGTGCCAGCAGCGAAAGGGACAGGGGGCGGGAGACCCAGTACTTC.

V usage is TRBV29-1 and J usage is TRBJ1-1; D gene ambiguous. Germline V gene sequence: CDR1 SQVTM, CDR2 ANQGSEA. The V end lost 5 bases, the J end lost 4 bases, and 14 bases lay between the germline ends. There are 13 residues in the CDR3. The CDR3: CSVLTGSTTEAFF. As DNA, the CDR3 is TGCAGCGTTCTTACCGGGAGCACCACTGAAGCTTTCTTT. The whole variable domain, remainder taken from reference TRBV29-1 and TRBJ1-1, is SAVISQKPSRDICQRGTSLTIQCQVDSQVTMMFWYRQQPGQSLTLIATANQGSEATYESGFVIDKFPISRPNLTFSTLTVSNMSPEDSSIYLCSVLTGSTTEAFFGQGTRLTVV.

This clone turned up a few times. The chain is built from TRBV9 and TRBJ2-2; TRBD1 aligns across 9 bases. The CDR3 is made up of 18 amino acids. Germline V gene data show CDR1 as SGDLS and CDR2 as YYNGEE. J was trimmed by 4 bases and V by 4 bases; bases with no gene match: 14. CDR3 nucleotide sequence: TGTGCCAGCAGCCTGGACTTTCCGGGACAGGGTCCCACCGGGGAGCTGTTTTTT. It is translated as CASSLDFPGQGPTGELFF.

The chain links TRBV30 to TRBJ2-5, with D unclear. Trimming shortened V by 1 base and J by 4 bases, and 7 bases separated the two germline ends. The CDR3 totals 12 residues. CDR1 GTSNPN and CDR2 SVGIG come from the germline V gene (reference sequence). The chain's CDR3 is CAWSALPETQYF. The CDR3, as DNA: TGTGCCTGGAGTGCCCTCCCAGAGACCCAGTACTTC.

The V and J genes are TRBV10-3 and TRBJ2-7; the match to TRBD2 covers 8 bases. V shed 6 bases, J shed 5 bases, and the junction held 9 bases outside the gene matches. The CDR3 runs to 14 residues. CDR1 is ENHRY, CDR2 SYGVKD, per germline. CDR3 amino acids: CAISPGGGRNEQYF. CDR3 bases: TGTGCCATCAGCCCCGGGGGGGGGAGGAACGAGCAGTACTTC.

V is TRBV28 and J is TRBJ2-3; a weak D match, TRBD1 (8 bases). Germline V gene lookup returns CDR1 MDHEN and CDR2 SYDVKM. CDR3 size: 14 residues. Trimming stripped 8 bases from V and 1 base from J, with 13 bases between. The CDR3 spells CASGGGQGTDTQYF. In DNA form, the CDR3 reads TGTGCCAGCGGGGGGGGACAGGGCACAGATACGCAGTATTTT.

In this sample, this clone turned up a few times. The chain links TRBV7-3 to TRBJ1-1; D unresolved. Deletions cut 0 bases from V and 2 bases from J, with 7 bases between. CDR1 is SGHTA, CDR2 FQGTGA, per germline. The CDR3 runs to 14 residues. CDR3 bases: TGTGCCAGCAGCTTAACAGCTACTAACACTGAAGCTTTCTTT. Its protein product is CASSLTATNTEAFF.

V is TRBV6-6 and J is TRBJ2-3; perhaps TRBD2 as D (6 bases). Trimming removed 7 bases at V and 1 base at J, with 15 bases between. Per the germline V gene, CDR1 is MNHNY and CDR2 is SVGAGI (reference sequence). This CDR3 contains 15 residues. CDR3 region: CASTVGGGRTDTQYF. The CDR3 DNA follows: TGTGCCAGCACCGTGGGGGGAGGACGCACAGATACGCAGTATTTT.

This clone was recorded a few times. The CDR3: CASSLGALEAFF. The CDR3 DNA is TGTGCCAGCAGCTTAGGGGCCCTTGAAGCTTTCTTT. The rearrangement links TRBV5-6 to TRBJ1-1; weak D call: TRBD1 (5 bases). CDR1 and CDR2 from the germline V gene are SGHDT and YYEEEE. The V gene lost 2 bases and the J gene lost 7 bases, with 9 bases spanning the gap. This CDR3 contains 12 residues.

V and J are TRBV7-8 and TRBJ2-3; 9 bases fit TRBD2. Germline V lookup: CDR1 SGHVS, CDR2 FQNEAQ. CDR3 size: 14 residues. Germline trimming cut 5 bases from V and 4 bases from J; bases unmatched to any gene: 4. In DNA form, the CDR3 reads TGTGCCAGCAGCCCCTTAGCGGGAGCAGATACGCAGTATTTT. Translated: CASSPLAGADTQYF.

This chain joins TRBV7-8 and TRBJ2-7; D not certain. Trimming took 1 base from V and 4 from J, leaving 14 bases between them. Per germline, CDR1 SGHVS and CDR2 FQNEAQ. CDR3 size: 15 residues. CDR3 in DNA: TGTGCCAGCAGCTTAGACTTGGGTGTGACTTACGAGCAGTACTTC. Residues: CASSLDLGVTYEQYF.

The V gene is TRBV19, the J gene TRBJ2-1; TRBD2 matches at 7 bases. The germline V gene has CDR1 LNHDA and CDR2 SQIVND (reference sequence). V was pared by 1 base and J by 9 bases, with 3 bases of the junction left unmatched. The CDR3 has 13 residues. In DNA form, the CDR3 reads TGTGCCAGTAGTATAGGACCGGGGGGTGAGCAGTTCTTC. This sequence encodes CASSIGPGGEQFF.

The chain carries TRBV2 and TRBJ2-5; 8 bases are a match to TRBD2. The CDR3 runs to 12 residues. With V trimmed by 8 bases and J by 5 bases, 4 bases remained unmatched. Germline V lookup: CDR1 SNHLY, CDR2 FYNNEI. Written as DNA, the CDR3 is TGTGCCAGCGCGACTAGCGCCGAGACCCAGTACTTC. Amino acid sequence: CASATSAETQYF.

The V call is TRBV7-3, the J call TRBJ1-1; D gene uncertain. Per germline, CDR1 SGHTA and CDR2 FQGTGA. The CDR3 covers 14 residues. V lost 5 bases and J 0 bases, leaving 10 bases between the germline ends. The DNA of the CDR3 is TGTGCCAGCAGCCCCTTTGGCGTGAACACTGAAGCTTTCTTT. Amino acids: CASSPFGVNTEAFF.

This chain uses TRBV5-4 with TRBJ2-1; perhaps TRBD2 as D (5 bases). The germline V gene has CDR1 SGHNT and CDR2 YYREEE (reference sequence). Trimming took off 5 bases at V and 7 bases at J, with 7 bases between the two ends. This CDR3 is built from 11 residues. CDR3 DNA: TGTGCCAGCAGTCGGACTAATGAGCAGTTCTTC. Translating it yields CASSRTNEQFF.

V gene TRBV15 combines with J gene TRBJ2-1; 7 bases are shared with TRBD1. The CDR3 totals 13 residues. Germline V gene sequence: CDR1 LNHNV, CDR2 YYDKDF (reference sequence). V lost 3 bases to trimming and J lost 10 bases; unmatched junction nucleotides: 6. The CDR3 nucleotides are TGTGCCACCAGCAGTACAGGGGTGGACGAGCAGTTCTTC. It codes for CATSSTGVDEQFF. Combining the CDR3 with reference TRBV15 and TRBJ2-1 gives the whole variable domain DAMVIQNPRYQVTQFGKPVTLSCSQTLNHNVMYWYQQKSSQAPKLLFHYYDKDFNNEADTPDNFQSRRPNTSFCFLDIRSPGLGDTAMYLCATSSTGVDEQFFGPGTRLTVL.

The chain recombines TRBV7-8 with TRBJ2-1, with D perhaps TRBD2 (7 bases). V lost 2 bases and J lost 7, with 15 bases in between. This CDR3 spans 15 amino acids. Germline CDR1 is SGHVS and CDR2 is FQNEAQ. The CDR3 reads CASSLTGGIGNEQFF. The CDR3 region has the DNA TGTGCCAGCAGCTTAACGGGGGGCATTGGTAATGAGCAGTTCTTC.